The present T cell receptor beta chain was sequenced within a study of blood T cell repertoires in COVID-19. Seattle's enrolled individuals joined amid active infection and were then monitored longitudinally. Assay: immunoSEQ multiplex PCR; the TCRdb copy retains only in-frame clones and omits some. This sample has 250,000 to 350,000 clones; 90% occur once, and the top ten carry more than 6%. The sequenced material came from peripheral blood. The receptor was isolated from a woman under 40 with COVID-19, enrolled during active disease.

The CDR3 spells CASRGLGRNYGYTF. In nucleotides, the CDR3 is TGTGCCAGCAGGGGGTTGGGGCGCAACTATGGCTACACCTTC. V is TRBV2 and J is TRBJ1-2; maybe TRBD1 (5 bases). This CDR3 has 14 amino acids. The germline CDR1 and CDR2 sequences are SNHLY and FYNNEI. V was shortened by 6 bases and J by 2 bases, with 13 bases between the two germline ends. Variable domain in full (rest from reference TRBV2 and TRBJ1-2): EPEVTQTPSHQVTQMGQEVILRCVPISNHLYFYWYRQILGQKVEFLVSFYNNEISEKSEIFDDQFSVERPDGSNFTLKIRSTKLEDSAMYFCASRGLGRNYGYTFGSGTRLTVV.